This TCR beta chain was recovered during a study of response to subunit inactivated influenza vaccine. Study-wide points: The authors suggested that few new T cells are recruited per seasonal influenza vaccination.

This clonotype was counted between two and nine times. The antigen remains unidentified. TCRdb fed the RT-PCR reads into MiXCR, producing one record per CDR3 protein. The repertoire includes roughly 700,000 distinct CDR3 sequences, 11% to 15% of them detected once, and around 7% sits in the top ten. The V gene end was trimmed by 5 bases and the J gene end by 5 bases; junction bases not matched to a gene: 20. CDR3 length equals 18 residues. The receptor comes from a man aged 50 to 60 who received an inactivated influenza vaccine. The J gene is TRBJ2-7, the V gene TRBV12-3 or TRBV12-4; 8 nucleotides match TRBD1. The specimen was PBMCs from blood, collected around two weeks before vaccination. The CDR3 protein is CASSPTAPTRDRLDEQYF. The CDR3 region has the DNA TGTGCCAGCAGTCCCACTGCCCCGACACGGGACAGGTTGGACGAGCAGTACTTC.